This passage covers 18 T cell receptor beta chains from one sample sequenced in a study of cytomegalovirus exposure and HLA in healthy donors. In the PCR, 60 Vbeta and 13 Jbeta primers were used. The data were produced by immunoSEQ multiplex PCR, yet TCRdb's version contains in-frame clones alone and is incomplete. The repertoire holds over 150,000 clones, with around 83% as singletons. Sequencing was carried out using PBMCs. These receptor sequences come from a girl under 10 years old in good health and CMV-seropositive.

The chain couples TRBV19 to TRBJ2-5; TRBD1 agrees at 7 bases. This CDR3 comprises 13 residues. J lost 0 bases, V lost 6 bases, and 1 base had no gene match. The V gene's germline CDR1 is LNHDA and CDR2 SQIVND (reference sequence). The CDR3 reads CASRGQNQETQYF. In DNA form, the CDR3 reads TGTGCCAGTAGGGGACAGAACCAAGAGACCCAGTACTTC. Filled out from reference TRBV19 and TRBJ2-5, the complete variable domain reads DGGITQSPKYLFRKEGQNVTLSCEQNLNHDAMYWYRQDPGQGLRLIYYSQIVNDFQKGDIAEGYSVSREKKESFPLTVTSAQKNPTAFYLCASRGQNQETQYFGPGTRLLVL.

The chain has TRBV28 and TRBJ2-3; D perhaps matches TRBD2 (6 bases). The CDR3 covers 16 residues. V lost 4 bases to trimming and J lost 2 bases, with 16 bases between them. CDR1 and CDR2 (germline): MDHEN, SYDVKM. CDR3 loop: CASSSPSAVLTDTQYF. CDR3 nucleotide sequence: TGTGCCAGCAGTTCCCCTAGCGCGGTCCTCACAGATACGCAGTATTTT.

V is TRBV27 and J is TRBJ2-5; D possibly corresponds to TRBD1 (5 bases). This CDR3 spans 13 amino acids. V gave up 4 bases and J gave up 2 bases, with 8 bases separating them. Germline V gene data show CDR1 as MNHEY and CDR2 as SMNVEV (reference sequence). The CDR3 reads CASSWGLQETQYF. Written as DNA, the CDR3 is TGTGCCAGCAGTTGGGGCCTTCAAGAGACCCAGTACTTC.

Only a few counts were recorded for this clone. The V gene is TRBV30, the J gene TRBJ1-3; D may be TRBD1 (6 bases). The CDR3 totals 14 residues. Germline CDR1 GTSNPN, CDR2 SVGIG (reference sequence). Trimming took 5 bases from V and 3 from J, leaving 14 bases between them. In DNA, the CDR3 is TGTGCCTGGGGGCGGGGGGGCAGTGGAAACACCATATATTTT. As protein: CAWGRGGSGNTIYF.

The rearrangement links TRBV6-1 to TRBJ2-5; 9 nucleotides line up with TRBD2. Trimming took 7 bases from V and 10 from J; bases not matched to a gene: 13. Germline loops: CDR1 MNHNS, CDR2 SASEGT. There are 14 residues in the CDR3. CDR3 sequence: CASKREAPAGGQYF. CDR3 nucleotide sequence: TGTGCCAGCAAGCGGGAGGCCCCTGCGGGGGGCCAGTACTTC.

The chain is built from TRBV4-1 and TRBJ2-7, with a tentative D call TRBD2 (5 bases). The CDR3 totals 15 residues. V was pared by 1 base and J by 3 bases, with 13 bases between. In germline, CDR1 is MGHRA, CDR2 YSYEKL. This CDR3 reads CASSQAPGKRYEQYF. As DNA, the CDR3 is TGCGCCAGCAGCCAAGCTCCGGGGAAGCGCTACGAGCAGTACTTC.

The chain has TRBV14 and TRBJ2-1, with a tentative D call TRBD2 (5 bases). The CDR3 runs 14 residues. V lost 5 bases and J lost 4, with 12 bases in between. From germline, CDR1 is SGHDN and CDR2 FVKESK. The CDR3 DNA follows: TGTGCCAGCAGCATCACCCGGGGATACAATGAGCAGTTCTTC. This sequence encodes CASSITRGYNEQFF.

V and J are TRBV14 and TRBJ2-1; 11 nucleotides align to TRBD2. Trimming at V came to 0 bases and at J to 8 bases, leaving 15 bases not matched to a gene. The V gene's germline CDR1 is SGHDN and CDR2 FVKESK. The CDR3 loop spans 19 amino acids. The CDR3 DNA reads TGTGCCAGCAGCCAAGATCGGGATAGCGGGAGGGCCAGTAAGGATGAGCAGTTCTTC. It encodes CASSQDRDSGRASKDEQFF.

This clone has a handful of counts. This chain connects TRBV7-3 to TRBJ2-1; D gene unclear. The V and J ends lost 3 bases and 5 bases respectively, with 8 bases between them. CDR1 is SGHTA and CDR2 is FQGTGA in the germline V gene. This CDR3 region has 13 residues. CDR3 in amino acids: CASSFTAHNEQFF. DNA for the CDR3: TGTGCCAGCAGCTTCACAGCACACAATGAGCAGTTCTTC. The entire variable domain, with the rest obtained from reference TRBV7-3 and TRBJ2-1, is as follows: GAGVSQTPSNKVTEKGKYVELRCDPISGHTALYWYRQSLGQGPEFLIYFQGTGAADDSGLPNDRFFAVRPEGSVSTLKIQRTERGDSAVYLCASSFTAHNEQFFGPGTRLTVL.

This rearrangement joins TRBV5-7 to TRBJ2-2; D perhaps matches TRBD2 (6 bases). TRBV5-7 falls under the ORF class, with uncertain function. V was pared by 4 bases and J by 1 base, with 14 bases between. CDR3 length equals 16 residues. The chain's CDR3 is CASSPMEGQNTGELFF. Written as DNA, the CDR3 is TGTGCCAGCAGCCCCATGGAGGGCCAGAACACCGGGGAGCTGTTTTTT.

The chain joins TRBV27 to TRBJ1-2, with D possibly matching TRBD1 (6 bases). Trimming removed 1 base from V and 4 bases from J, with 7 bases in between. Germline V gives CDR1 MNHEY, CDR2 SMNVEV (reference sequence). This CDR3 region has 13 residues. The CDR3 here is CASSLLTGYGYTF. The CDR3 region has the DNA TGTGCCAGCAGTTTATTGACAGGCTATGGCTACACCTTC.

V usage is TRBV11-3 and J usage is TRBJ1-5; 7 bases align to TRBD1. The germline gives CDR1 SGHNT, CDR2 YENEEA. The V segment lost 2 bases and the J segment 6 bases; nucleotides outside the gene matches: 1. The CDR3 has 13 residues. The CDR3, as DNA: TGTGCCAGCAGCTTAAGGGGGCGTCAGCCCCAGCATTTT. Residues: CASSLRGRQPQHF.

The rearrangement uses TRBV6-5 and TRBJ2-1; perhaps TRBD1 as D (6 bases). The germline CDR1 and CDR2 sequences are MNHEY and SVGAGI. The CDR3 has 16 residues. Trimming stripped 1 base from V and 9 bases from J, with 19 bases between. The CDR3 DNA reads TGTGCCAGCAGTTACTTATCCGGAGCCAGGGGAAGTGAGCAGTTCTTC. Amino acid sequence: CASSYLSGARGSEQFF.

This clone was detected only a few times. The gene calls are TRBV15 and TRBJ1-6, with 9 bases identical to TRBD1. Trimming took 5 bases from V and 10 from J; bases not matched to a gene: 9. Germline CDR1 LNHNV, CDR2 YYDKDF (reference sequence). The CDR3 runs 15 residues. The CDR3 loop is CATSGRGQGRSPLHF. DNA for the CDR3: TGTGCCACCAGCGGACGGGGACAGGGACGCTCACCCCTCCACTTT.

This sequence joins TRBV7-9 and TRBJ1-1, with D maybe TRBD1 (5 bases). The CDR3 covers 12 residues. Trimming shortened V by 5 bases and J by 4 bases, and 8 bases separated the two germline ends. From germline, CDR1 is SEHNR and CDR2 FQNEAQ (reference sequence). The CDR3 here is CASSPGITEAFF. As DNA, the CDR3 is TGTGCCAGCAGCCCAGGGATCACTGAAGCTTTCTTT.

This clone appeared once. V usage is TRBV9 and J usage is TRBJ1-6; D is undetermined. CDR1 and CDR2 from the germline V gene are SGDLS and YYNGEE. The CDR3 spans 14 residues. V shed 0 bases and J shed 7 bases, with 8 bases lying between them. CDR3 residues: CASSVALENSPLHF. The CDR3 DNA is TGTGCCAGCAGCGTAGCTTTGGAGAATTCACCCCTCCACTTT.

This chain joins TRBV10-3 and TRBJ2-2, with TRBD2 matching over 13 bases. This CDR3 has 16 residues. CDR1 and CDR2 (germline): ENHRY, SYGVKD. V gave up 5 bases and J gave up 6 bases; unmatched junction bases: 6. The CDR3 is CAISTTSGRIPGELFF. The CDR3 bases are TGTGCCATCAGTACGACTAGCGGGAGGATCCCCGGGGAGCTGTTTTTT.

The chain links TRBV5-6 to TRBJ2-3; D is unresolved. CDR1 and CDR2 (germline): SGHDT, YYEEEE. V was shortened by 1 base and J by 6 bases, with 6 bases between the two germline ends. The CDR3 is 12 amino acids. CDR3 amino acids: CASSLRRDTQYF. The CDR3 coding sequence is TGTGCCAGCAGCTTGCGGCGGGATACGCAGTATTTT.